One and the same sample provided the 14 T cell receptor beta chains below, sequenced in a study of blood T cell repertoires in COVID-19. The assay was immunoSEQ multiplex PCR, and TCRdb's table has in-frame clones only and misses some. This sample has approximately 80,000 clones, with 88% found just once. The sample was peripheral blood. The origin of the receptors is a woman of 80 years or more with acute or convalescent COVID-19.

The rearrangement joins TRBV7-3 to TRBJ1-1, with D unclear. The CDR3 loop spans 15 amino acids. With 2 bases removed from V and 0 bases from J, the gap between germline ends came to 10 bases. Germline V gene data show CDR1 as SGHTA and CDR2 as FQGTGA. The CDR3 is CASSLLAEMNTEAFF. The CDR3, as DNA: TGTGCCAGCAGCTTATTAGCAGAAATGAACACTGAAGCTTTCTTT.

The genes are TRBV3-1 (or the pseudogene TRBV3-2) and TRBJ1-2; 8 bases are shared with TRBD1. The CDR3 is 15 amino acids. Trimming took 4 bases from V and 2 from J; bases not matched to a gene: 6. CDR1 LGHDT and CDR2 YNNKEL come from the germline V gene (reference sequence). The CDR3 DNA sequence: TGTGCCAGCAGCCCCACAGGGGGGCTAAACTATGGCTACACCTTC. Its protein is CASSPTGGLNYGYTF.

This clone has only a few counts. V gene TRBV4-2 combines with J gene TRBJ2-1; 8 nucleotides line up with TRBD2. Germline lookup yields CDR1 LGHNA and CDR2 YNFKEQ. With V trimmed by 1 base and J by 8 bases, 4 bases remained unmatched. CDR3 length: 14 residues. CDR3 coding DNA: TGTGCCAGCAGCCAAGCCGGGACTAGATATGAGCAGTTCTTC. As protein: CASSQAGTRYEQFF.

The J gene is TRBJ2-1, the V gene TRBV5-1; 12 nucleotides match TRBD2. There are 17 residues in the CDR3. The V gene's germline CDR1 is SGHRS and CDR2 YFSETQ. The V segment lost 3 bases and the J segment 5 bases; nucleotides outside the gene matches: 9. CDR3 residues: CASSSLAGGPVNNEQFF. The CDR3, as DNA: TGCGCCAGCAGCTCCCTAGCGGGAGGGCCGGTTAACAATGAGCAGTTCTTC.

This chain joins TRBV5-4 and TRBJ2-7; no clear D gene. V lost 5 bases and J lost 0, with 9 bases in between. Per germline, CDR1 SGHNT and CDR2 YYREEE (reference sequence). This CDR3 comprises 13 residues. The CDR3 protein is CASSRGASYEQYF. For the CDR3, the DNA is TGTGCCAGCAGTCGCGGAGCCTCCTACGAGCAGTACTTC.

The chain links TRBV6-2 or TRBV6-3 to TRBJ1-2; 7 bases align to TRBD1. V lost 4 bases, J lost 6 bases, and 14 bases stayed unmatched. This CDR3 spans 16 amino acids. Germline loops: CDR1 MNHEY, CDR2 SVGEGT. The CDR3 DNA sequence: TGTGCCAGCAGTTCTCCTTCGACAGGGATGGGCAATGGCTACACCTTC. It codes for CASSSPSTGMGNGYTF.

The chain links TRBV10-3 to TRBJ2-2, with D perhaps matching TRBD2 (5 bases). Germline CDR1 and CDR2: ENHRY and SYGVKD. This CDR3 has 14 residues. Deletions cut 6 bases from V and 0 bases from J, with 8 bases between. CDR3 residues: CAIRTDSNTGELFF. As DNA, the CDR3 is TGTGCCATCAGGACGGACTCGAACACCGGGGAGCTGTTTTTT.

The chain links TRBV2 to TRBJ2-3; D ambiguous. There are 14 residues in the CDR3. The V end lost 1 base, the J end lost 2 bases, and 7 bases lay between the germline ends. The germline CDR1 and CDR2 sequences are SNHLY and FYNNEI. The CDR3 spells CASSEGSFTDTQYF. Written as DNA, the CDR3 is TGTGCCAGCAGTGAAGGGAGTTTCACAGATACGCAGTATTTT.

The rearrangement joins TRBV30 to TRBJ1-5; the match to TRBD1 covers 8 bases. This CDR3 is built from 12 residues. Germline loops: CDR1 GTSNPN, CDR2 SVGIG (reference sequence). The junction had 1 base not matched to a gene; V was cut back by 3 bases and J by 6 bases. For the CDR3, the DNA is TGTGCCTGGAGCACAGGGGGTCAGCCCCAGCATTTT. This codes for CAWSTGGQPQHF.

The rearrangement joins TRBV5-4 to TRBJ2-7; D uncertain. Germline V gene lookup returns CDR1 SGHNT and CDR2 YYREEE (reference sequence). Trimming pared 0 bases from V and 6 bases from J, leaving 16 bases between. The length of the CDR3 is 15 residues. CDR3 DNA sequence: TGTGCCAGCAGCTTGGATCTTGCCAAATCCAGCGAGCAGTACTTC. The encoded protein is CASSLDLAKSSEQYF.

The gene calls are TRBV29-1 and TRBJ2-4; the D gene is possibly TRBD2 (6 bases). The CDR3 runs 14 residues. Germline CDR1 and CDR2: SQVTM and ANQGSEA. Trimming removed 8 bases at V and 6 bases at J, with 20 bases between. CDR3 nucleotide sequence: TGCAGCTGGGGGGACCCCGGGGCGGGAAACATTCAGTACTTC. Protein sequence: CSWGDPGAGNIQYF.

The chain couples TRBV6-2 or TRBV6-3 to TRBJ1-1; possibly TRBD1 for D (6 bases). Trimming took 5 bases from V and 3 from J, leaving 13 bases between them. CDR1 MNHEY and CDR2 SVGEGT come from the germline V gene. This CDR3 is built from 14 residues. The CDR3 region has the DNA TGTGCCAGCAGTGGGGGCTTCGGCTACACTGAAGCTTTCTTT. It is translated as CASSGGFGYTEAFF.

This CDR3 is CASSPGQGDSETQYF. The CDR3 DNA reads TGTGCCAGCAGCCCGGGACAGGGGGATTCGGAGACCCAGTACTTC. J is TRBJ2-5 and V is TRBV5-8; 11 bases line up with TRBD1. V lost 4 bases, J lost 5 bases, and 7 bases stayed unmatched. The CDR3 loop spans 15 amino acids. Per germline, CDR1 SGHTS and CDR2 YDEGEE.

This clone was observed a handful of times. The CDR3 reads CASSRGLAYNEQFF. The CDR3 bases are TGTGCCAGCAGCCGCGGACTAGCATACAATGAGCAGTTCTTC. J is TRBJ2-1 and V is TRBV3-1 (or the pseudogene TRBV3-2), with 8 nucleotides matching TRBD2. The CDR3 is 14 amino acids. J was trimmed by 4 bases and V by 4 bases; bases with no gene match: 3. Germline assignment: CDR1 LGHDT and CDR2 YNNKEL (reference sequence).